This T cell receptor (beta chain) was documented in a study of T cell repertoires in cytomegalovirus infection. CDR1 and CDR2 (germline): DFQATT, SNEGSKA (reference sequence). The CDR3 is 14 residues long. The V gene lost 8 bases and the J gene lost 3 bases, with 19 bases spanning the gap. Notes on this clonotype: The antigen is unknown.

TCRdb used MiXCR to reprocess the reads, holding one entry per CDR3 protein. The sample shows under 150,000 distinct CDR3 sequences, roughly 25% of them seen only once. What was sequenced was PBMCs, sequenced either directly or after in vitro stimulation (not recorded which). The chain couples TRBV20-1 to TRBJ1-1; D call uncertain. This TCR was recovered from a human donor in good health (CMV status not recorded). Some clones in this sample may be carry-over from other donors' samples. This CDR3 is CSTTPWQIYTEAFF. CDR3 bases: TGCAGTACTACCCCATGGCAGATTTACACTGAAGCTTTCTTT.